These 28 T cell receptor beta chains were sequenced from one sample in a study of Ad26.COV2.S vaccination and SARS-CoV-2 variants. Only in-frame clones appear in the TCRdb table, and some are missing; sequencing was by immunoSEQ multiplex PCR. The sample yields 300,000 to 400,000 clones, about 90% seen once. Sequencing was performed on peripheral blood, taken after recovery from COVID-19. The receptors derive from a human donor who had recovered from COVID-19.

The chain has TRBV19 and TRBJ2-6; D unclear. Germline V lookup: CDR1 LNHDA, CDR2 SQIVND (reference sequence). V lost 6 bases and J lost 1, with 7 bases in between. This CDR3 contains 14 residues. The DNA of the CDR3 is TGTGCCAGTAGATGGAGTTCTGGGGCCAACGTCCTGACTTTC. Amino acid sequence: CASRWSSGANVLTF.

V and J are TRBV10-3 and TRBJ2-3; the D gene could be TRBD1 or TRBD2 (5 bases each). Per the germline V gene, CDR1 is ENHRY and CDR2 is SYGVKD. The V end was cut by 0 bases, the J end by 2 bases, with 9 bases between. The CDR3 spans 15 residues. The CDR3: CAISESRGSTDTQYF. Written as DNA, the CDR3 is TGTGCCATCAGTGAGTCGAGGGGATCCACAGATACGCAGTATTTT.

This clone was counted once. CDR3 sequence reads: CASRKGGEQYF. For the CDR3, the DNA is TGTGCCAGCAGAAAAGGGGGCGAGCAGTACTTC. The chain employs TRBV27 and TRBJ2-7; possible D gene TRBD1, 6 bases. V lost 6 bases and J 6 bases, leaving 9 bases between the germline ends. Germline CDR1 is MNHEY and CDR2 is SMNVEV (reference sequence). CDR3 size: 11 residues.

The chain carries TRBV7-9 and TRBJ2-7; a possible D gene is TRBD2 (5 bases). Trimming left V 2 bases short and J 4 bases short, with 12 bases between. This CDR3 spans 14 amino acids. Germline values: CDR1 SEHNR, CDR2 FQNEAQ (reference sequence). Here the CDR3 reads CASSLISGAYEQYF. Here the CDR3 DNA reads TGTGCCAGCAGCTTAATCAGCGGAGCATACGAGCAGTACTTC.

V gene TRBV24-1 combines with J gene TRBJ2-2; D unresolved. Germline assignment: CDR1 KGHDR and CDR2 SFDVKD. The CDR3 spans 12 residues. Trimming cost V 9 bases and J 5 bases, with 9 bases left between them. This chain's CDR3 is CATSDGTGELFF. The CDR3 nucleotides read TGTGCCACCTCGGACGGAACCGGGGAGCTGTTTTTT.

This clone appeared once. Written as DNA, the CDR3 is TGTGCCAGCAGTCGGGGTGGGTCAAATGAAAAACTGTTTTTT. Its protein is CASSRGGSNEKLFF. V and J are TRBV6-5 and TRBJ1-4; D unclear. Trimming cost V 5 bases and J 5 bases, with 12 bases left between them. The CDR3 sequence is 14 residues long. Germline V gene data show CDR1 as MNHEY and CDR2 as SVGAGI.

This chain joins TRBV14 and TRBJ1-3; D unresolved. CDR1 is SGHDN, CDR2 FVKESK, per germline. CDR3 size: 16 residues. The ends were cut back, 1 base at V and 0 bases at J, with 10 bases in the middle. The CDR3 DNA reads as TGTGCCAGCAGCCAAGTTCCTCCCCCCTCTGGAAACACCATATATTTT. Protein sequence: CASSQVPPPSGNTIYF.

The gene calls are TRBV4-3 and TRBJ2-6; D perhaps matches TRBD2 (6 bases). The CDR3 has 19 amino acids. Per germline, CDR1 LGHNA and CDR2 YSLEER. V was pared by 1 base and J by 0 bases, with 16 bases between. CDR3: CASSQGNVAVPSGANVLTF. Written as DNA, the CDR3 is TGCGCCAGCAGCCAAGGGAATGTAGCGGTACCCTCTGGGGCCAACGTCCTGACTTTC.

The chain's CDR3 is CASSFGVGYGYTF. Written as DNA, the CDR3 is TGTGCCAGCAGCTTTGGGGTGGGCTATGGCTACACCTTC. The chain carries TRBV7-2 and TRBJ1-2, with no clear D. Trimming shortened V by 3 bases and J by 4 bases, and 9 bases separated the two germline ends. Germline V gene data show CDR1 as SGHTA and CDR2 as FQGNSA. CDR3 length: 13 amino acids.

V is TRBV19 and J is TRBJ2-3; 14 positions match TRBD2. CDR3 length equals 18 residues. Trimming cost V 5 bases and J 7 bases; bases outside gene matches: 14. From germline, CDR1 is LNHDA and CDR2 SQIVND (reference sequence). Here the CDR3 DNA reads TGTGCCAGTAGTGGGGGACTAGCGGGGGCCCGACTGACGAATACGCAGTATTTT. Translation: CASSGGLAGARLTNTQYF.

This chain connects TRBV6-2 or TRBV6-3 to TRBJ1-4; 9 positions agree with TRBD1. The V gene end was trimmed by 0 bases and the J gene end by 5 bases; junction bases not matched to a gene: 4. Germline CDR1 MNHEY, CDR2 SVGEGT. The CDR3 covers 16 residues. The CDR3, as DNA: TGTGCCAGCAGTTACTCCCCGGACAGGGGAAATGAAAAACTGTTTTTT. Translation gives CASSYSPDRGNEKLFF.

CDR3: CASSLGSSYGYTF. The CDR3 DNA sequence: TGTGCCAGCAGCTTAGGGTCGAGCTATGGCTACACCTTC. The rearrangement links TRBV13 to TRBJ1-2; D is unclear. Looked up from germline, CDR1 is PRHDT and CDR2 is FYEKMQ (reference sequence). The CDR3 is made up of 13 amino acids. The V gene lost 0 bases and the J gene lost 4 bases, with 6 bases spanning the gap.

This chain connects TRBV6-5 to TRBJ2-3; D is undetermined. V was shortened by 4 bases and J by 6 bases, with 14 bases between the two germline ends. The CDR3 extends over 14 amino acids. CDR1 MNHEY and CDR2 SVGAGI come from the germline V gene. The CDR3 nucleotides are TGTGCCAGCAGTTTCATTGAAGGTCAGGATACGCAGTATTTT. It is translated as CASSFIEGQDTQYF.

The chain carries TRBV6-2 or TRBV6-3 and TRBJ2-7; D tentatively reads TRBD1 or TRBD2 (5 bases each). Germline V lookup: CDR1 MNHEY, CDR2 SVGEGT. The CDR3 length is 13 residues. V was trimmed by 4 bases and J by 7 bases, leaving 14 bases between them. The CDR3 loop reads CASSWDANREQYF. The CDR3 coding sequence is TGTGCCAGCAGTTGGGACGCCAACAGGGAGCAGTACTTC.

The genes are TRBV7-2 and TRBJ1-4; no clear D gene. V was cut by 1 base and J by 0 bases, with 9 bases left in between. This CDR3 is built from 16 residues. Germline V gives CDR1 SGHTA, CDR2 FQGNSA. This chain's CDR3 is CASSLVSTATNEKLFF. CDR3 DNA sequence: TGTGCCAGCAGCTTAGTATCGACGGCAACTAATGAAAAACTGTTTTTT.

The V gene is TRBV10-3, the J gene TRBJ2-3, with 8 bases matching TRBD2. The CDR3 is made up of 16 amino acids. V lost 0 bases to trimming and J lost 2 bases; unmatched junction nucleotides: 4. The germline V gene encodes CDR1 ENHRY and CDR2 SYGVKD. In DNA form, the CDR3 reads TGTGCCATCAGTGAGTCGCCGGGGGGGTCCACAGATACGCAGTATTTT. It is translated as CAISESPGGSTDTQYF.

Concerning this clone itself: This CDR3 is also generated by other DNA sequences in the sample. The CDR3 DNA is TGTGCCAGCAGTTACTCCGGCAGCTACGAGCAGTACTTC. Its protein is CASSYSGSYEQYF. The gene calls are TRBV6-5 and TRBJ2-7; D remains unclear. V shed 0 bases and J shed 3 bases, with 6 bases lying between them. CDR3 length: 13 residues. In germline, CDR1 is MNHEY, CDR2 SVGAGI.

The chain has TRBV7-3 and TRBJ2-3; D unresolved. Germline V CDR1 and CDR2: SGHTA, FQGTGA. V lost 2 bases, J lost 7 bases, and 4 bases lay in between. This CDR3 has 11 residues. The CDR3 coding sequence is TGTGCCAGCAGCTTACAGAATACGCAGTATTTT. Translating gives CASSLQNTQYF.

With regard to this clone: Other DNA sequences of this sample code for an identical CDR3. CDR3 bases: TGCGCCAGCAGCTTTCGCGGGGGGGCCGGGGATACGCAGTATTTT. Amino acid sequence: CASSFRGGAGDTQYF. This rearrangement joins TRBV5-1 to TRBJ2-3, with 9 bases aligning to TRBD2. With 2 bases clipped from V and 6 bases from J, the junction kept 7 bases outside the gene matches. The CDR3 spans 15 residues. CDR1 and CDR2 (germline): SGHRS, YFSETQ.

This sequence joins TRBV5-8 and TRBJ1-5, with a possible D match to TRBD1 (6 bases). The CDR3 is made up of 14 amino acids. V dropped 6 bases and J dropped 7 bases, with 17 bases sitting between them. The germline CDR1 and CDR2 sequences are SGHTS and YDEGEE. CDR3 DNA sequence: TGTGCCAGCACCCCACGGGGGGCTAGGCAGCCCCAGCATTTT. It yields the protein CASTPRGARQPQHF.

CDR3 residues: CASSEVRGQGNGYTF. The CDR3 DNA is TGCGCCAGCAGTGAAGTACGGGGACAGGGTAACGGCTACACCTTC. This chain joins TRBV10-2 and TRBJ1-2; 9 nucleotides match TRBD1. There are 15 residues in the CDR3. Trimming at V came to 3 bases and at J to 8 bases, leaving 10 bases not matched to a gene. Germline V gives CDR1 WSHSY, CDR2 SAAADI.

V is TRBV5-6 and J is TRBJ2-7; 8 bases match TRBD1. Trimming at V came to 4 bases and at J to 0 bases, leaving 9 bases not matched to a gene. This CDR3 contains 16 residues. CDR1 SGHDT and CDR2 YYEEEE come from the germline V gene. CDR3 DNA: TGTGCCAGCAGCGCTGACAGGGGAGGTTTCTCCTACGAGCAGTACTTC. It yields the protein CASSADRGGFSYEQYF.

This clone was seen only a few times. This chain links TRBV11-2 with TRBJ2-5; 9 bases fit TRBD2. This CDR3 region has 16 residues. Germline values: CDR1 SGHAT, CDR2 FQNNGV. V lost 0 bases and J lost 7; bases outside the gene matches: 9. CDR3 amino acids: CASSLDAGGHGPTQYF. The CDR3 coding sequence is TGTGCCAGCAGCTTAGATGCGGGGGGGCACGGACCGACCCAGTACTTC.

The chain joins TRBV7-2 to TRBJ2-1, with 7 bases fitting TRBD1. Germline V lookup: CDR1 SGHTA, CDR2 FQGNSA. CDR3 length equals 14 residues. Trimming took 4 bases from V and 6 from J; bases not matched to a gene: 6. The CDR3 reads CASSSRTGGNEQFF. CDR3 DNA: TGTGCCAGCAGCTCCCGGACAGGCGGCAATGAGCAGTTCTTC.

This clone was seen once. The chain has TRBV5-4 and TRBJ2-3; either TRBD1 or TRBD2 may fit D (5 bases each). Trimming shortened V by 1 base and J by 4 bases, and 7 bases separated the two germline ends. CDR3 length: 13 residues. Germline V gene lookup returns CDR1 SGHNT and CDR2 YYREEE (reference sequence). DNA for the CDR3: TGTGCCAGCAGCTTGAAGGGACCAGATACGCAGTATTTT. It codes for CASSLKGPDTQYF.

The chain employs TRBV6-5 and TRBJ1-5, with D unclear. The CDR3 length is 14 residues. Germline V gene sequence: CDR1 MNHEY, CDR2 SVGAGI. V was trimmed by 8 bases and J by 1 base, leaving 12 bases between them. This CDR3 reads CASRVGGSNQPQHF. The DNA for the CDR3 is TGTGCCAGCCGGGTAGGAGGAAGCAATCAGCCCCAGCATTTT.

This clone was recorded a few times. The chain combines TRBV5-4 with TRBJ1-1, with D perhaps TRBD1 (5 bases). The V and J ends lost 3 bases and 1 base respectively, with 19 bases between them. CDR1 and CDR2 from the germline V gene are SGHNT and YYREEE (reference sequence). The CDR3 length is 17 residues. The CDR3 DNA is TGTGCCAGCAGCTACGGGGGTGGGGGAATTGGGAACACTGAAGCTTTCTTT. It codes for CASSYGGGGIGNTEAFF.

About this clone: An end of the junction does not agree with germline; a read error may underlie this. The gene calls are TRBV2 and TRBJ1-2; D not resolved. CDR1 is SNHLY and CDR2 is FYNNEI in the germline V gene. The CDR3 contains 11 residues. The CDR3 reads CASSDPRASLF. The CDR3 DNA is TGTGCCAGCAGTGACCCCCGGGCCAGCCTCTTC. Full variable domain (missing parts from reference TRBV2 and TRBJ1-2): EPEVTQTPSHQVTQMGQEVILRCVPISNHLYFYWYRQILGQKVEFLVSFYNNEISEKSEIFDDQFSVERPDGSNFTLKIRSTKLEDSAMYFCASSDPRASLFGSGTRLTVV.